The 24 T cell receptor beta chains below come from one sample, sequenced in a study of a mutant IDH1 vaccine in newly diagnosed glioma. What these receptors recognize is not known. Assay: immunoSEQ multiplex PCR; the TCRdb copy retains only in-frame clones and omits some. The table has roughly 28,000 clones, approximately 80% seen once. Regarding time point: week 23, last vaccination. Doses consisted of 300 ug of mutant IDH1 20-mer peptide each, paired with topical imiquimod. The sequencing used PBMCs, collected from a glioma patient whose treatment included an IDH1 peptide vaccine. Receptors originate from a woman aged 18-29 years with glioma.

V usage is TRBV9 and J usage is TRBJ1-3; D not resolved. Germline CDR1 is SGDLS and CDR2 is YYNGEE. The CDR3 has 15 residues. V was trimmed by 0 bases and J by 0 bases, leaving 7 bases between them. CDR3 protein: CASSVGANSGNTIYF. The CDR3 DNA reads TGTGCCAGCAGCGTAGGGGCCAACTCTGGAAACACCATATATTTT.

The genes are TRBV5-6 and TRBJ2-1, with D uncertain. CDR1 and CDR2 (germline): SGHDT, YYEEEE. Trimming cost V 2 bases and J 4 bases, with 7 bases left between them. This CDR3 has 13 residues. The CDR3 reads CASSFDRYNEQFF. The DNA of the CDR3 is TGTGCCAGCAGCTTCGACCGGTACAATGAGCAGTTCTTC.

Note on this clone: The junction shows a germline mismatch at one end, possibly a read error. The CDR3 DNA reads TGTGCTAGCAGCTTAGCGTCTGACGGGAGGGTGAACAATGAGCAGTTCTTC. It specifies CASSLASDGRVNNEQFF. The chain recombines TRBV7-7 with TRBJ2-1, with 8 bases aligning to TRBD2. From germline, CDR1 is SSHAT and CDR2 FNYEAQ (reference sequence). The CDR3 has 17 residues.

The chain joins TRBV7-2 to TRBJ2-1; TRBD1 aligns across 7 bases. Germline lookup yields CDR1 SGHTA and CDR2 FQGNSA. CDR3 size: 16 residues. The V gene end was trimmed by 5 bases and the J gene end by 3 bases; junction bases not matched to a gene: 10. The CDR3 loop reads CASSLPGGRDYNEQFF. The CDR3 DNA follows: TGTGCCAGCAGCCTTCCAGGGGGACGGGACTACAATGAGCAGTTCTTC.

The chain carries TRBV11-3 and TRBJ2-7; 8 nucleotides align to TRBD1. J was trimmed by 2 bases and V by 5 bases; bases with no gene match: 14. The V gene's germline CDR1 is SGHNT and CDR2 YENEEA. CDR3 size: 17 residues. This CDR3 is CASSPPPPGQETYEQYF. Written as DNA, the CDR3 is TGTGCCAGCAGCCCCCCCCCTCCGGGACAGGAGACCTACGAGCAGTACTTC.

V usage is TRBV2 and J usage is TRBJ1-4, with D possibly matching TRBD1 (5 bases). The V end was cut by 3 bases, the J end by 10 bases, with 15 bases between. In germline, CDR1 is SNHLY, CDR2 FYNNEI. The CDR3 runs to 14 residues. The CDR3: CASSERGVVGKLFF. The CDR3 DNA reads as TGTGCCAGCAGTGAGAGGGGAGTAGTCGGAAAACTGTTTTTT.

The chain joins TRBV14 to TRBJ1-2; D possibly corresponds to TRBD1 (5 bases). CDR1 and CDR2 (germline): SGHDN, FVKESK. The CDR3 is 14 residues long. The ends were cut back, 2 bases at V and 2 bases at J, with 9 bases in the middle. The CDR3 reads CASSQLDRNYGYTF. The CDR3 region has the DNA TGTGCCAGCAGCCAACTAGACAGAAACTATGGCTACACCTTC. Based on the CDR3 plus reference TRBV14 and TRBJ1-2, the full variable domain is EAGVTQFPSHSVIEKGQTVTLRCDPISGHDNLYWYRRVMGKEIKFLLHFVKESKQDESGMPNNRFLAERTGGTYSTLKVQPAELEDSGVYFCASSQLDRNYGYTFGSGTRLTVV.

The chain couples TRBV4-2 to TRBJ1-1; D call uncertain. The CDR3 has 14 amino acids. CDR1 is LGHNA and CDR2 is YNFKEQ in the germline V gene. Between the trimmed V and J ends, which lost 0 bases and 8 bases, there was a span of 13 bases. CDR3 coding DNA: TGTGCCAGCAGCCAAGAGATGGGGAACCCCGAAGCTTTCTTT. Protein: CASSQEMGNPEAFF.

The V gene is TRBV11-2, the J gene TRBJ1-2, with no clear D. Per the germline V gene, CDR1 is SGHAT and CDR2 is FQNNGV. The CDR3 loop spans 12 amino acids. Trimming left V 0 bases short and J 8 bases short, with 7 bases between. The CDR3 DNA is TGTGCCAGCAGCTTAGAAGTAGGCGGCTACACCTTC. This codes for CASSLEVGGYTF.

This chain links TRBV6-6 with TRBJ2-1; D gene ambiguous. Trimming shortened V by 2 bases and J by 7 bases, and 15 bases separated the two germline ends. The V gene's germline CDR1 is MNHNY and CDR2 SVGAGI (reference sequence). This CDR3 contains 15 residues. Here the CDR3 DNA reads TGTGCCAGCAGTTACGGTGGGGTAAAGAAGAATGAGCAGTTCTTC. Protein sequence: CASSYGGVKKNEQFF.

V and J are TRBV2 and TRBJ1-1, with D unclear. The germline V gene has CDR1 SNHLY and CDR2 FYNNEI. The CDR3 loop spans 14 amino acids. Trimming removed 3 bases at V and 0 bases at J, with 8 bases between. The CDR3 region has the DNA TGTGCCAGCAGTGATGAAGGCATGAACACTGAAGCTTTCTTT. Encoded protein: CASSDEGMNTEAFF. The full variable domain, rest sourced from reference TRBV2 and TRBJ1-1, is EPEVTQTPSHQVTQMGQEVILRCVPISNHLYFYWYRQILGQKVEFLVSFYNNEISEKSEIFDDQFSVERPDGSNFTLKIRSTKLEDSAMYFCASSDEGMNTEAFFGQGTRLTVV.

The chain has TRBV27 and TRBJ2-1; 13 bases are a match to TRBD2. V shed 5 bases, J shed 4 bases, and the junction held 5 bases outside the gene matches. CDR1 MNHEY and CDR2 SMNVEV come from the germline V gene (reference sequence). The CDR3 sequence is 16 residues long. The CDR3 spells CASSVLTSGGYNEQFF. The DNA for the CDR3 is TGTGCCAGCAGTGTATTGACTAGCGGGGGGTACAATGAGCAGTTCTTC.

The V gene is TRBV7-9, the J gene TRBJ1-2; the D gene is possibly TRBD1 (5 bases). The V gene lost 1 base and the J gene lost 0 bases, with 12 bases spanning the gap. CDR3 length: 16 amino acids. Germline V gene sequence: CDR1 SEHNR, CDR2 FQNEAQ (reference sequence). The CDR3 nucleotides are TGTGCCAGCAGCTTAGTTTTAGGGGCAGCTAACTATGGCTACACCTTC. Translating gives CASSLVLGAANYGYTF.

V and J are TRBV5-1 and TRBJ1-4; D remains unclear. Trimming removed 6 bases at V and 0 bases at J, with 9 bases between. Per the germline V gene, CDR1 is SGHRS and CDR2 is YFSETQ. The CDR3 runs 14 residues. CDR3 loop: CASKLGATNEKLFF. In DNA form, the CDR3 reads TGCGCCAGCAAGTTGGGTGCAACTAATGAAAAACTGTTTTTT.

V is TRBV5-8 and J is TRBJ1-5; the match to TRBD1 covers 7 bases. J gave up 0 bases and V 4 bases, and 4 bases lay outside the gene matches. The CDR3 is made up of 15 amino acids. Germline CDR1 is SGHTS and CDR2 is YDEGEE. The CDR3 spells CASSPGQYSNQPQHF. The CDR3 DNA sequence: TGTGCCAGCAGCCCGGGACAGTATAGCAATCAGCCCCAGCATTTT.

In DNA form, the CDR3 reads TGTGCCAGCAGCCAAGAGTCCCTAGCCAACAATGAGCAGTTCTTC. This gives the protein CASSQESLANNEQFF. The chain uses TRBV14 and TRBJ2-1; tentatively, D is TRBD2 (5 bases). The CDR3 has 15 residues. V lost 0 bases and J lost 5, with 11 bases in between. CDR1 and CDR2 (germline): SGHDN, FVKESK.

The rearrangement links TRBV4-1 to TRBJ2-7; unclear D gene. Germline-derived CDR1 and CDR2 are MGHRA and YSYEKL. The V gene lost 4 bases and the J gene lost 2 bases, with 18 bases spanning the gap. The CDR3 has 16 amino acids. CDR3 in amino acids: CASSRGSGYSAYEQYF. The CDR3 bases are TGCGCCAGCAGCCGCGGTTCAGGCTACTCTGCCTACGAGCAGTACTTC.

The CDR3: CASSRTGLGEAFF. As DNA, the CDR3 is TGCGCCAGCAGCCGGACGGGTTTAGGTGAAGCTTTCTTT. The chain recombines TRBV5-1 with TRBJ1-1; no reliable D call. Trimming pared 4 bases from V and 7 bases from J, leaving 14 bases between. This CDR3 contains 13 residues. Germline-derived CDR1 and CDR2 are SGHRS and YFSETQ.

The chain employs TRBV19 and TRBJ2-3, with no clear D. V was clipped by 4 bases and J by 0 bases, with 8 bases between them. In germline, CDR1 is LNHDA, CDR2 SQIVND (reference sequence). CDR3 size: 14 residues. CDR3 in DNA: TGTGCCAGTAGTACCGACCCAAGCACAGATACGCAGTATTTT. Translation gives CASSTDPSTDTQYF.

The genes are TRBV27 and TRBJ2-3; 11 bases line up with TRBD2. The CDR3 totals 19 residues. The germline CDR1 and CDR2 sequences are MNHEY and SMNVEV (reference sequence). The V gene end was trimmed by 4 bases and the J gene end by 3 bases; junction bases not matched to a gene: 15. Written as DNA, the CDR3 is TGTGCCAGCAGTTCCACCTACCCGACTAGCGGGACTTCAACAGATACGCAGTATTTT. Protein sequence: CASSSTYPTSGTSTDTQYF.

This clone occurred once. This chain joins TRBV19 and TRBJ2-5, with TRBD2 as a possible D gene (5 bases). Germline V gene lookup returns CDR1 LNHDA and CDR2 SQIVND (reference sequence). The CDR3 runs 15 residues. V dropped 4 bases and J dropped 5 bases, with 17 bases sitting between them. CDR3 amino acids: CASSTRSLGVETQYF. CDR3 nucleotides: TGTGCCAGTAGTACCCGTTCGCTCGGGGTCGAGACCCAGTACTTC.

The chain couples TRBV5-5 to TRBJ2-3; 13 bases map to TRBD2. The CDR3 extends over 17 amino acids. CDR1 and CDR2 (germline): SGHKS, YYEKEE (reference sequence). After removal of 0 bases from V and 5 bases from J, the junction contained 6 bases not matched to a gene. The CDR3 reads CASSLEGLAGILDTQYF. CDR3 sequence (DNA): TGTGCCAGCAGCTTGGAGGGACTAGCGGGAATTTTAGATACGCAGTATTTT.

The CDR3 loop is CASSYGTTNQPQHF. The CDR3 bases are TGTGCCAGTAGCTACGGGACAACCAATCAGCCCCAGCATTTT. The J gene is TRBJ1-5, the V gene TRBV19, with D possibly TRBD1 on 6 matching bases. This CDR3 spans 14 amino acids. V dropped 6 bases and J dropped 3 bases, with 12 bases sitting between them. In germline, CDR1 is LNHDA, CDR2 SQIVND (reference sequence).

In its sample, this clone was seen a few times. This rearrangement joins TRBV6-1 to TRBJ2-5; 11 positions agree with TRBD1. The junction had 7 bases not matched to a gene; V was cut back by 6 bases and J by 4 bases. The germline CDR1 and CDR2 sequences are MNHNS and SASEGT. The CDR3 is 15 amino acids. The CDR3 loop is CASSADRGRSETQYF. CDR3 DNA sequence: TGTGCCAGCAGCGCGGACAGGGGGCGCTCAGAGACCCAGTACTTC.